These 30 T cell receptor beta chains were all obtained from the same sample, sequenced in a study of a mutant IDH1 vaccine in newly diagnosed glioma (dated by TCRdb to 2020 to 2023). What this sample's time point label stands for: baseline, week 1 (first vaccination visit). Per the publication, the treatment or condition label means: pre-vaccination baseline after standard-of-care therapy. The library was prepared using the immunoSEQ multiplex PCR assay. TCRdb stores this immuneACCESS table with in-frame sequences only. Part of the clones is absent; in the studies checked, under half of the shortfall reflects unresolved V genes, and no reason is known for the rest. The sample contains tens of thousands of clones, approximately 80% of them found a single time. Roughly 8.6% of the sample lies in the top ten. The sample here was peripheral blood mononuclear cells (PBMCs), taken from a glioma patient treated with radiotherapy, temozolomide or both. The source is a man in his fifties with glioma. Some clones in this sample may be carry-over from other donors' samples.

This clone has more than one count but fewer than ten. The rearrangement uses TRBV29-1 and TRBJ1-1; D is perhaps TRBD1 (5 bases). The CDR3 runs to 13 residues. The germline CDR1 and CDR2 sequences are SQVTM and ANQGSEA. Trimming took 5 bases from V and 5 from J, leaving 15 bases between them. CDR3 loop: CSVLRGVGTEAFF. Written as DNA, the CDR3 is TGCAGCGTTCTACGGGGGGTTGGGACTGAAGCTTTCTTT.

V and J are TRBV6-1 and TRBJ2-2; 7 bases fit TRBD1. This CDR3 has 14 residues. The germline V gene encodes CDR1 MNHNS and CDR2 SASEGT. V lost 5 bases to trimming and J lost 7 bases; unmatched junction nucleotides: 7. The CDR3 DNA reads TGTGCCAGCAGTTATACAGGGGATATCGGGGAGCTGTTTTTT. Its translation is CASSYTGDIGELFF.

The chain couples TRBV18 to TRBJ1-2, with D unclear. V lost 3 bases and J 4 bases, leaving 9 bases between the germline ends. Germline V CDR1 and CDR2: KGHSH, LQKENI. There are 13 residues in the CDR3. The CDR3 loop is CASSPGGFYGYTF. The CDR3 region has the DNA TGTGCCAGCTCACCGGGAGGATTCTATGGCTACACCTTC. Full variable domain (missing parts from reference TRBV18 and TRBJ1-2): NAGVMQNPRHLVRRRGQEARLRCSPMKGHSHVYWYRQLPEEGLKFMVYLQKENIIDESGMPKERFSAEFPKEGPSILRIQQVVRGDSAAYFCASSPGGFYGYTFGSGTRLTVV.

CDR3 DNA sequence: TGTGCCAGTATCCCCCCTTCCGGGGGGAACACTGAAGCTTTCTTT. Its protein is CASIPPSGGNTEAFF. V gene TRBV6-1 combines with J gene TRBJ1-1, with D tentatively TRBD1 (5 bases). Germline V gene data show CDR1 as MNHNS and CDR2 as SASEGT. This CDR3 is 15 amino acids long. V lost 9 bases, J lost 1 base, and 18 bases lay in between.

DNA for the CDR3: TGCGCCAGCAGCTTTGGGGAAGCGGGAACTCCCACAGATACGCAGTATTTT. It codes for CASSFGEAGTPTDTQYF. The rearrangement uses TRBV5-1 and TRBJ2-3; 7 bases are a match to TRBD2. This CDR3 spans 17 amino acids. Trimming at V came to 2 bases and at J to 2 bases, leaving 11 bases not matched to a gene. The V gene's germline CDR1 is SGHRS and CDR2 YFSETQ.

The chain combines TRBV2 with TRBJ2-5; TRBD2 agrees at 7 bases. V lost 3 bases and J lost 5; bases outside the gene matches: 6. The CDR3 has 14 amino acids. Germline V CDR1 and CDR2: SNHLY, FYNNEI. As DNA, the CDR3 is TGTGCCAGCAGTGATGGGGTGGGAGGGGAGACCCAGTACTTC. Translation: CASSDGVGGETQYF.

The J gene is TRBJ2-7, the V gene TRBV5-1; the match to TRBD1 covers 9 bases. Germline-derived CDR1 and CDR2 are SGHRS and YFSETQ. V lost 3 bases, J lost 4 bases, and 5 bases stayed unmatched. The CDR3 totals 14 residues. DNA for the CDR3: TGCGCCAGCAGCTCCGGACAGGGGATGTACGAGCAGTACTTC. Its protein is CASSSGQGMYEQYF.

This chain links TRBV19 with TRBJ2-7; 7 bases are a match to TRBD2. Per the germline V gene, CDR1 is LNHDA and CDR2 is SQIVND (reference sequence). The CDR3 totals 15 residues. J gave up 3 bases and V 3 bases, and 8 bases lay outside the gene matches. The CDR3 loop reads CASSIGQRDHYEQYF. The DNA of the CDR3 is TGTGCCAGTAGTATTGGTCAGCGGGATCACTACGAGCAGTACTTC.

The chain carries TRBV7-2 and TRBJ2-2, with TRBD1 matching 8 bases. Losses at the gene ends were 6 bases for V and 1 base for J; bases not matched to a gene: 4. CDR3 size: 15 residues. Germline V gives CDR1 SGHTA, CDR2 FQGNSA. Here the CDR3 reads CASSRQGLNTGELFF. In DNA form, the CDR3 reads TGTGCCAGCAGTCGACAGGGGCTGAACACCGGGGAGCTGTTTTTT. Using reference TRBV7-2 and TRBJ2-2 for the parts outside the CDR3, the full variable domain is GAGVSQSPSNKVTEKGKDVELRCDPISGHTALYWYRQSLGQGLEFLIYFQGNSAPDKSGLPSDRFSAERTGGSVSTLTIQRTQQEDSAVYLCASSRQGLNTGELFFGEGSRLTVL.

CDR3 nucleotide sequence: TGTGCCAGCATTAAAACGGCAGGGCCTCCTGAAGCTTTCTTT. Translated, it gives CASIKTAGPPEAFF. The chain carries TRBV6-1 and TRBJ1-1, with D possibly TRBD1 on 5 matching bases. CDR1 and CDR2 from the germline V gene are MNHNS and SASEGT. Between the trimmed V and J ends, which lost 7 bases and 6 bases, there was a span of 18 bases. The CDR3 consists of 14 residues.

This clone was found a few times. The chain links TRBV4-1 to TRBJ2-7; D uncertain. V was pared by 4 bases and J by 0 bases, with 13 bases between. The CDR3 loop spans 15 amino acids. Germline V gives CDR1 MGHRA, CDR2 YSYEKL. This CDR3 is CASSPRTASSYEQYF. The CDR3 DNA reads TGCGCCAGCAGCCCACGGACGGCGAGCTCCTACGAGCAGTACTTC.

This chain joins TRBV7-9 and TRBJ2-5; 9 positions agree with TRBD2. Germline V gene sequence: CDR1 SEHNR, CDR2 FQNEAQ (reference sequence). Unmatched junction bases numbered 4, after V lost 1 base and J lost 4 bases. CDR3 size: 15 residues. The CDR3 here is CASSLVRGGIETQYF. The CDR3 nucleotides read TGTGCCAGCAGCTTAGTGCGGGGGGGAATAGAGACCCAGTACTTC.

The rearrangement joins TRBV5-6 to TRBJ1-6, with D perhaps matching TRBD1 (6 bases). V lost 0 bases and J 2 bases, leaving 9 bases between the germline ends. The CDR3 has 16 residues. CDR1 is SGHDT and CDR2 is YYEEEE in the germline V gene. The CDR3 coding sequence is TGTGCCAGCAGCTTGGGTACAGGGACCTATAATTCACCCCTCCACTTT. This codes for CASSLGTGTYNSPLHF.

The genes are TRBV7-8 and TRBJ2-7; no firm D call. V gave up 2 bases and J gave up 6 bases, with 8 bases separating them. Germline V lookup: CDR1 SGHVS, CDR2 FQNEAQ. The CDR3 loop spans 12 amino acids. In nucleotides, the CDR3 is TGTGCCAGCAGCTTATCGGCCCCCGAGCAGTACTTC. Its translation is CASSLSAPEQYF.

The chain couples TRBV4-3 to TRBJ2-3, with TRBD2 identical over 11 bases. Germline V CDR1 and CDR2: LGHNA, YSLEER. This CDR3 is 19 amino acids long. V was pared by 0 bases and J by 0 bases, with 8 bases of the junction left unmatched. CDR3: CASSQDWLAGGRSTDTQYF. DNA for the CDR3: TGCGCCAGCAGCCAAGATTGGCTAGCGGGGGGCCGTAGCACAGATACGCAGTATTTT.

The chain combines TRBV10-3 with TRBJ1-4; D is unresolved. V was pared by 0 bases and J by 4 bases, with 9 bases between. Germline lookup yields CDR1 ENHRY and CDR2 SYGVKD. This CDR3 region has 15 residues. The CDR3 sequence: CAISESLPYNEKLFF. CDR3 DNA sequence: TGTGCCATCAGTGAGTCCCTACCCTATAATGAAAAACTGTTTTTT.

This chain connects TRBV7-9 to TRBJ2-7; 8 bases fit TRBD1. This CDR3 is built from 13 residues. Germline loops: CDR1 SEHNR, CDR2 FQNEAQ (reference sequence). J lost 6 bases, V lost 4 bases, and 5 bases had no gene match. CDR3 nucleotides: TGTGCCAGCAGCTCGACTGGACAGGGCGAGCAGTACTTC. Its protein product is CASSSTGQGEQYF.

This chain joins TRBV18 and TRBJ1-5; TRBD1 aligns across 8 bases. Germline CDR1 is KGHSH and CDR2 is LQKENI. This CDR3 has 15 amino acids. V shed 3 bases and J 3 bases; nucleotides not matched to a gene: 4. CDR3 sequence reads: CASSPIQGDNQPQHF. CDR3 DNA: TGTGCCAGCTCACCGATACAGGGGGACAATCAGCCCCAGCATTTT.

This clone was found a few times. The chain carries TRBV19 and TRBJ1-2; the D is unclear. There are 11 residues in the CDR3. Germline CDR1 is LNHDA and CDR2 is SQIVND (reference sequence). Trimming removed 6 bases from V and 2 bases from J, with 4 bases in between. The chain's CDR3 is CASRDNYGYTF. CDR3 coding DNA: TGTGCCAGTAGGGACAACTATGGCTACACCTTC.

V gene TRBV6-1 combines with J gene TRBJ1-4, with D tentatively TRBD1 (5 bases). This CDR3 spans 15 amino acids. The germline gives CDR1 MNHNS, CDR2 SASEGT. Deletions cut 4 bases from V and 5 bases from J, with 14 bases between. CDR3 coding DNA: TGTGCCAGCAGTGCCTCCGGGACGGTGAATGAAAAACTGTTTTTT. This codes for CASSASGTVNEKLFF.

The chain links TRBV5-4 to TRBJ1-3; D uncertain. The CDR3 totals 14 residues. The V end was cut by 0 bases, the J end by 2 bases, with 6 bases between. CDR1 and CDR2 (germline): SGHNT, YYREEE (reference sequence). For the CDR3, the DNA is TGTGCCAGCAGCTTGGGCGGTGCTGGAAACACCATATATTTT. Its translation: CASSLGGAGNTIYF.

J is TRBJ2-7 and V is TRBV20-1; no reliable D call. V was cut by 5 bases and J by 1 base, with 6 bases left in between. The germline V gene has CDR1 DFQATT and CDR2 SNEGSKA (reference sequence). The CDR3 length is 11 residues. CDR3 DNA: TGCAGTGCTCGGCGGTCCTACGAGCAGTACTTC. Protein product: CSARRSYEQYF.

This sequence joins TRBV6-5 and TRBJ2-3, with unresolved D. V was trimmed by 3 bases and J by 5 bases, leaving 9 bases between them. CDR3 length equals 13 residues. From germline, CDR1 is MNHEY and CDR2 SVGAGI. The DNA for the CDR3 is TGTGCCAGCAGTTATGGTAGAGGAGATACGCAGTATTTT. Translated: CASSYGRGDTQYF.

V is TRBV4-1 and J is TRBJ1-5; D uncertain. The CDR3 spans 13 residues. Between the trimmed V and J ends, which lost 0 bases and 5 bases, there was a span of 5 bases. Germline CDR1 MGHRA, CDR2 YSYEKL. CDR3 region: CASSQERYQPQHF. In nucleotides, the CDR3 is TGCGCCAGCAGCCAAGAGCGATATCAGCCCCAGCATTTT.

This chain's CDR3 is CASSSTEGETQYF. The CDR3 DNA sequence: TGTGCCAGCAGCTCGACTGAGGGAGAGACCCAGTACTTC. The chain is built from TRBV7-9 and TRBJ2-5, with D possibly matching TRBD2 (5 bases). Germline values: CDR1 SEHNR, CDR2 FQNEAQ (reference sequence). The CDR3 has 13 amino acids. Between the trimmed V and J ends, which lost 4 bases and 4 bases, there was a span of 10 bases.

The chain carries TRBV4-1 and TRBJ1-1; TRBD1 is a possible D gene (6 bases). The V gene's germline CDR1 is MGHRA and CDR2 YSYEKL. Deletions cut 4 bases from V and 0 bases from J, with 9 bases between. The CDR3 loop spans 14 amino acids. Here the CDR3 reads CASSLQGVNTEAFF. In DNA form, the CDR3 reads TGCGCCAGCAGCCTACAGGGCGTGAACACTGAAGCTTTCTTT.

The genes are TRBV2 and TRBJ1-2; no firm D call. The CDR3 contains 15 residues. CDR1 is SNHLY, CDR2 FYNNEI, per germline. V was shortened by 5 bases and J by 0 bases, with 13 bases between the two germline ends. CDR3 sequence reads: CASSPEGLANYGYTF. The CDR3 nucleotides read TGTGCCAGCAGTCCCGAGGGCCTAGCTAACTATGGCTACACCTTC.

This chain joins TRBV29-1 and TRBJ1-1; D is undetermined. This CDR3 contains 11 residues. Germline-derived CDR1 and CDR2 are SQVTM and ANQGSEA. Trimming shortened V by 2 bases and J by 1 base, and 2 bases separated the two germline ends. The CDR3 spells CSVEQNTEAFF. The CDR3, as DNA: TGCAGCGTTGAACAGAACACTGAAGCTTTCTTT.

This clone was observed a few times. V is TRBV6-4 and J is TRBJ2-2; D possibly corresponds to TRBD1 (5 bases). Germline-derived CDR1 and CDR2 are MRHNA and SNTAGT. The length of the CDR3 is 15 residues. The germline V and J ends were trimmed by 5 bases and 4 bases, with 14 bases remaining between them. This CDR3 is CASSPQPDSTGELFF. Written as DNA, the CDR3 is TGTGCCAGCAGTCCTCAGCCCGACAGCACCGGGGAGCTGTTTTTT.

This chain uses TRBV19 with TRBJ1-2; D is ambiguous. V lost 3 bases and J 0 bases, leaving 11 bases between the germline ends. CDR3 length equals 15 residues. Per the germline V gene, CDR1 is LNHDA and CDR2 is SQIVND (reference sequence). The CDR3 reads CASSIFGDSNYGYTF. For the CDR3, the DNA is TGTGCCAGTAGTATCTTTGGGGATTCTAACTATGGCTACACCTTC. Full variable domain (outside the CDR3, taken from reference TRBV19 and TRBJ1-2): DGGITQSPKYLFRKEGQNVTLSCEQNLNHDAMYWYRQDPGQGLRLIYYSQIVNDFQKGDIAEGYSVSREKKESFPLTVTSAQKNPTAFYLCASSIFGDSNYGYTFGSGTRLTVV.